This entry is about one T cell receptor beta chain. Its antigen is unknown. The record originates from a study of radiation and T cells in renal cell carcinoma. Study summary: Nephrectomy followed 15 Gy stereotactic body radiation by 4 weeks. Overall study results and limits: Top tumor clonotypes rose in blood 2 weeks post-radiation, then contracted. Without pretreatment biopsies, baseline tumor clonotype presence was undetermined.

J lost 7 bases, V lost 6 bases, and 11 bases had no gene match. Germline V lookup: CDR1 LNHDA, CDR2 SQIVND (reference sequence). There are 15 residues in the CDR3. TCRdb's copy holds only in-frame clones and misses some; the assay was immunoSEQ multiplex PCR. Of some 150,000 clones in the sample, 87% were seen once. Time point specified: blood 2 weeks post-SBRT. The sample's treatment: 15 Gy SBRT to primary tumor, nephrectomy 4 weeks later. The patient's renal cell carcinoma had clear cell pathology. Material: blood, obtained from a patient whose treatment included radiotherapy and nephrectomy. This clonotype was obtained from a woman aged 50 to 65 with renal cell carcinoma. The V call is TRBV19, the J call TRBJ2-1, with TRBD2 matching over 8 bases. This CDR3 reads CASSPLAGGLNEQFF. The CDR3 nucleotides read TGTGCCAGTAGCCCTCTAGCGGGTGGGCTAAATGAGCAGTTCTTC.